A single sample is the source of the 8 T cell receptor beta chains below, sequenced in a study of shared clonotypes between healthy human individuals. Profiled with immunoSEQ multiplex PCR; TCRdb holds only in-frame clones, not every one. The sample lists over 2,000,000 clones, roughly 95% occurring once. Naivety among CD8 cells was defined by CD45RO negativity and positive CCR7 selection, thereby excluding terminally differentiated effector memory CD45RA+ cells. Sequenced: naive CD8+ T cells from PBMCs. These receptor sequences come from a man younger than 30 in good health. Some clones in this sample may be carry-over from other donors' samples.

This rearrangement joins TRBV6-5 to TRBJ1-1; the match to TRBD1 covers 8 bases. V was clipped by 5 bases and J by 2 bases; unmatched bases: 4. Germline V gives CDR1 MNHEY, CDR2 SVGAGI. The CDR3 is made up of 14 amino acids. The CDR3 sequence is CASSQGQGNTEAFF. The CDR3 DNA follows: TGTGCCAGCAGTCAAGGACAGGGAAACACTGAAGCTTTCTTT.

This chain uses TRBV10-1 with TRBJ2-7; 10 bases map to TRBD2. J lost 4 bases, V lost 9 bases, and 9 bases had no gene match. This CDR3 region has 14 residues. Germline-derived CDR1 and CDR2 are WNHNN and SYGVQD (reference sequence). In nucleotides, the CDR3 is TGCGCCAGGCCGTATCTAGCGGGAGCGTACGAGCAGTACTTC. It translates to CARPYLAGAYEQYF.

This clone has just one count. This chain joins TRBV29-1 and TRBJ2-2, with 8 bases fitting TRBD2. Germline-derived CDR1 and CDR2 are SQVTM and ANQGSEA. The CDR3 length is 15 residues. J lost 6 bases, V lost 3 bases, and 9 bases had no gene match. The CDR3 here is CSVEGNGRVPGELFF. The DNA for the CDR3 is TGCAGCGTTGAGGGTAACGGGAGGGTCCCCGGGGAGCTGTTTTTT.

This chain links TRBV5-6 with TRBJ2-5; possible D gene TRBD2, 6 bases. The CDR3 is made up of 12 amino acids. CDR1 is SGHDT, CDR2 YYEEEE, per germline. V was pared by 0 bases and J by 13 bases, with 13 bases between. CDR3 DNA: TGTGCCAGCAGCTTGGCGGCGGGAACGATGTACTTC. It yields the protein CASSLAAGTMYF. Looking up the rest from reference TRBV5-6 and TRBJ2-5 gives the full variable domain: DAGVTQSPTHLIKTRGQQVTLRCSPKSGHDTVSWYQQALGQGPQFIFQYYEEEERQRGNFPDRFSGHQFPNYSSELNVNALLLGDSALYLCASSLAAGTMYFGPGTRLLVL.

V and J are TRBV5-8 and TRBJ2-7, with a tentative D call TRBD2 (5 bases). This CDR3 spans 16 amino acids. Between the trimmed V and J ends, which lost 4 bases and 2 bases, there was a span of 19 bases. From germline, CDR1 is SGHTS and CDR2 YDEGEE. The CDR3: CASSPYGGADTYEQYF. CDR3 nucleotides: TGTGCCAGCAGCCCCTACGGAGGAGCGGATACCTACGAGCAGTACTTC.

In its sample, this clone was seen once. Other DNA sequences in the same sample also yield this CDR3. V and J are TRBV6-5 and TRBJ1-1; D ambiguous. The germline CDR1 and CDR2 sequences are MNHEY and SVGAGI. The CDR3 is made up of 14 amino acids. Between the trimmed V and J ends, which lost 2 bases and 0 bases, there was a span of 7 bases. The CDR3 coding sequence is TGTGCCAGCAGTTACCGCTCTTTGAACACTGAAGCTTTCTTT. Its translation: CASSYRSLNTEAFF.

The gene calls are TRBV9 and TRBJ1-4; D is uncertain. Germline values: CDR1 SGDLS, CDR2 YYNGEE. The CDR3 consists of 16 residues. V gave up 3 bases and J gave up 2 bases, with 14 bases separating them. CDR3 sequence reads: CASSATSPPTNEKLFF. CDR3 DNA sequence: TGTGCCAGCAGCGCCACTTCACCCCCGACTAATGAAAAACTGTTTTTT.

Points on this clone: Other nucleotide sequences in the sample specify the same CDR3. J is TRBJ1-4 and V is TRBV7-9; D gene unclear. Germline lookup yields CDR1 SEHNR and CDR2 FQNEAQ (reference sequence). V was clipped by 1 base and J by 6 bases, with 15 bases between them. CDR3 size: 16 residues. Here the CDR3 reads CASSLDPRSEYEKLFF. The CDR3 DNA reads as TGTGCCAGCAGCTTAGATCCCCGATCGGAATATGAAAAACTGTTTTTT. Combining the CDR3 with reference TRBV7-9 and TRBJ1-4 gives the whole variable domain DTGVSQNPRHKITKRGQNVTFRCDPISEHNRLYWYRQTLGQGPEFLTYFQNEAQLEKSRLLSDRFSAERPKGSFSTLEIQRTEQGDSAMYLCASSLDPRSEYEKLFFGSGTQLSVL.